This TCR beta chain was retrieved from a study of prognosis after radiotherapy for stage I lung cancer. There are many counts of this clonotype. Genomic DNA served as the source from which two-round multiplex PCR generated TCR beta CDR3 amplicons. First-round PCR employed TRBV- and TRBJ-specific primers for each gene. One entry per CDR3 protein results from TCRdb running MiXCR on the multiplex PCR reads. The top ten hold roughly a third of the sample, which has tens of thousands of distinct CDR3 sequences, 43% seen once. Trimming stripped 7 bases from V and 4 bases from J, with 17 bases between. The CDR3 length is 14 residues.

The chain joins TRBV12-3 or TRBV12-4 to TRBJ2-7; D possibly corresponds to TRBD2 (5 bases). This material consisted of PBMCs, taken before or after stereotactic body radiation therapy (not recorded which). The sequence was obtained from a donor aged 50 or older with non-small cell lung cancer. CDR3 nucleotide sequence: TGTGCCAGCATCGGGATATTCGTTGAATACGAGCAGTACTTC. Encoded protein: CASIGIFVEYEQYF.